What follows are 9 T cell receptor beta chains derived from one specimen sequenced in a study of blood T cells in healthy people across ages. A second PCR, run for about 7 to 12 cycles, used a sample-barcoded 5' primer plus a J-beta primer mix. TCRdb processed the 5' RACE reads anew with MiXCR; each CDR3 protein has one entry. The sample contains 500,000 to 550,000 distinct CDR3 sequences, approximately 25% of which appear only once. The same sample was also studied in work on T cells of mothers and their children.

The sequenced sample consisted of blood. The receptors stem from a boy aged 10-17 years in good health.

This clonotype was recorded a few times. This chain joins TRBV12-5 and TRBJ2-5; D possibly matches TRBD1 or TRBD2 (5 bases each). Between the trimmed V and J ends, which lost 5 bases and 7 bases, there was a span of 11 bases. Germline-derived CDR1 and CDR2 are LGHNT and FRNRAP. This CDR3 is built from 12 residues. CDR3 sequence: CASGGDLLTQYF. CDR3 DNA: TGTGCTAGTGGTGGGGACCTCCTGACCCAGTACTTC. The variable domain in full, completed from reference TRBV12-5 and TRBJ2-5, reads DARVTQTPRHKVTEMGQEVTMRCQPILGHNTVFWYRQTMMQGLELLAYFRNRAPLDDSGMPKDRFSAEMPDATLATLKIQPSEPRDSAVYFCASGGDLLTQYFGPGTRLLVL.

The V and J genes are TRBV3-1 and TRBJ2-3; no clear D gene. The length of the CDR3 is 16 residues. Germline loops: CDR1 LGHDT, CDR2 YNNKEL (reference sequence). V was pared by 0 bases and J by 6 bases, with 16 bases between. DNA of the CDR3: TGTGCCAGCAGCCAAGATTGGCCGAACCGAGGTGATACGCAGTATTTT. Residues: CASSQDWPNRGDTQYF.

V gene TRBV7-8 combines with J gene TRBJ1-2, with no clear D. The CDR3 extends over 16 amino acids. V dropped 1 base and J dropped 1 base, with 13 bases sitting between them. The germline CDR1 and CDR2 sequences are SGHVS and FQNEAQ. CDR3 coding DNA: TGTGCCAGCAGCTTAGAGGTGTCAATTCTTAACTATGGCTACACCTTC. Translated, it gives CASSLEVSILNYGYTF.

The chain is built from TRBV4-3 and TRBJ1-4; no firm D call. Between the trimmed V and J ends, which lost 1 base and 4 bases, there was a span of 7 bases. The CDR3 runs to 14 residues. Germline CDR1 and CDR2: LGHNA and YSLEER. The chain's CDR3 is CASSQGWGNEKLFF. The CDR3 nucleotides are TGCGCCAGCAGCCAAGGGTGGGGTAATGAAAAACTGTTTTTT.

The CDR3 reads CASRFPGLNTEAFF. CDR3 in DNA: TGTGCCAGCAGATTCCCGGGTTTGAACACTGAAGCTTTCTTT. The genes are TRBV27 and TRBJ1-1; D is unresolved. V was pared by 6 bases and J by 0 bases, with 11 bases between. This CDR3 contains 14 residues. Per germline, CDR1 MNHEY and CDR2 SMNVEV (reference sequence).

The V gene is TRBV4-3, the J gene TRBJ2-5; D may be TRBD2 (5 bases). Between the trimmed V and J ends, which lost 1 base and 4 bases, there was a span of 13 bases. This CDR3 has 15 amino acids. Germline-derived CDR1 and CDR2 are LGHNA and YSLEER. CDR3 nucleotides: TGCGCCAGCAGCCAAGGGACTCTAGAGGTAGAGACCCAGTACTTC. It yields the protein CASSQGTLEVETQYF.

V gene TRBV28 combines with J gene TRBJ2-5; D ambiguous. The J call could be wrong; TRBJ2-1 is a better fit for the DNA end. Germline V gene sequence: CDR1 MDHEN, CDR2 SYDVKM. There are 14 residues in the CDR3. The CDR3 bases are TGTGCCAGCAGACACGACTTCGGGTACAATGAGCAGTTCTTC. Its translation is CASRHDFGYNEQFF.

The V and J genes are TRBV15 and TRBJ2-1, with 8 bases matching TRBD1. Looked up from germline, CDR1 is LNHNV and CDR2 is YYDKDF (reference sequence). The length of the CDR3 is 20 residues. Trimming cost V 0 bases and J 10 bases; bases outside gene matches: 23. CDR3 sequence: CATSREKDRGSGTGLREQFF. CDR3 bases: TGTGCCACCAGCAGAGAGAAAGACAGGGGCAGTGGTACAGGCCTAAGGGAGCAGTTCTTC.

The chain employs TRBV7-9 and TRBJ2-5, with 13 nucleotides matching TRBD2. The junction had 5 bases not matched to a gene; V was cut back by 5 bases and J by 2 bases. The CDR3 loop spans 16 amino acids. Germline CDR1 SEHNR, CDR2 FQNEAQ (reference sequence). CDR3 DNA: TGTGCCAGCAGCCCCGGGACTAGCGGGACTCAAGAGACCCAGTACTTC. Its translation: CASSPGTSGTQETQYF. The full variable domain, its missing parts supplied by reference TRBV7-9 and TRBJ2-5, is DTGVSQNPRHKITKRGQNVTFRCDPISEHNRLYWYRQTLGQGPEFLTYFQNEAQLEKSRLLSDRFSAERPKGSFSTLEIQRTEQGDSAMYLCASSPGTSGTQETQYFGPGTRLLVL.